One sample yielded the 8 T cell receptor beta chains listed below, sequenced in a study of T cells in Graves' hyperthyroidism and ophthalmopathy. The TCR beta CDR3 regions underwent amplification using RNA transcripts as the source. TCR CDR3 underwent first-round RT-PCR with the HTBI primer set. TCRdb ran MiXCR on the multiplex PCR reads and lists one entry per CDR3 protein. This sample has more than 500,000 distinct CDR3 sequences, with around 46% found just once. The sequenced sample consisted of peripheral blood or thyroid tissue (not recorded which). The receptors originated from an adult woman with Graves' disease, either hyperthyroidism or ophthalmopathy (not recorded which).

This clonotype was picked up many times. The chain couples TRBV5-1 to TRBJ2-7, with 8 bases lining up with TRBD1. The ends lost 2 bases at V and 5 bases at J; junction bases unmatched: 6. The CDR3 is made up of 14 amino acids. Germline CDR1 reads SGHRS; CDR2 reads YFSETQ. CDR3 nucleotide sequence: TGCGCCAGCAGCTTTACAGGGGGGAGTCACGAGCAGTACTTC. It encodes CASSFTGGSHEQYF.

The rearrangement links TRBV25-1 to TRBJ2-2; D not resolved. Germline values: CDR1 MGHDK, CDR2 SYGVNS. The CDR3 loop spans 10 amino acids. V was clipped by 8 bases and J by 13 bases, with 11 bases between them. This chain's CDR3 is CASPDIWLFF. The CDR3 DNA sequence: TGTGCCAGCCCTGATATATGGCTGTTTTTT.

CDR3 in DNA: TGTGCCACCAGCCCACACAATCAGCCCCAGCATTTT. Protein product: CATSPHNQPQHF. This sequence joins TRBV15 and TRBJ1-5; D not resolved. Germline-derived CDR1 and CDR2 are LNHNV and YYDKDF (reference sequence). The CDR3 runs to 12 residues. V lost 5 bases to trimming and J lost 3 bases, with 5 bases between them.

This clonotype occurred many times. The chain has TRBV5-1 and TRBJ2-5, with 11 bases lining up with TRBD2. This CDR3 is built from 16 residues. Losses at the gene ends were 4 bases for V and 2 bases for J; bases not matched to a gene: 7. CDR1 and CDR2 from the germline V gene are SGHRS and YFSETQ. CDR3 nucleotide sequence: TGCGCCAGCAGCAGGGGACTAGCGGAGAAGCAAGAGACCCAGTACTTC. Its translation is CASSRGLAEKQETQYF.

The rearrangement joins TRBV15 to TRBJ1-2; possible D gene TRBD1, 6 bases. Germline CDR1 and CDR2: LNHNV and YYDKDF (reference sequence). CDR3 size: 15 residues. The V end lost 1 base, the J end lost 7 bases, and 16 bases lay between the germline ends. CDR3 sequence reads: CATSRAGRGGGGYTF. As DNA, the CDR3 is TGTGCCACCAGCAGAGCCGGCAGGGGAGGAGGTGGCTACACCTTC.

This rearrangement joins TRBV7-9 to TRBJ1-1, with D tentatively TRBD1 (6 bases). This CDR3 is 13 amino acids long. Between the trimmed V and J ends, which lost 5 bases and 10 bases, there was a span of 17 bases. Germline CDR1 SEHNR, CDR2 FQNEAQ (reference sequence). CDR3 region: CASSMGPTGTAFF. The CDR3 bases are TGTGCCAGCAGCATGGGACCCACAGGGACAGCTTTCTTT.

This clonotype was recorded at least ten times. J is TRBJ2-7 and V is TRBV10-3, with D possibly being TRBD1 (6 bases). CDR3 size: 15 residues. V lost 7 bases and J 6 bases, leaving 22 bases between the germline ends. The germline V gene has CDR1 ENHRY and CDR2 SYGVKD. CDR3 amino acids: CAITPDSQGIFEQYF. Here the CDR3 DNA reads TGTGCCATCACCCCCGACAGCCAGGGGATTTTCGAGCAGTACTTC.

The chain employs TRBV29-1 and TRBJ2-5; D gene ambiguous. Trimming left V 3 bases short and J 1 base short, with 6 bases between. Germline V gene sequence: CDR1 SQVTM, CDR2 ANQGSEA. The CDR3 sequence is 12 residues long. The CDR3 DNA sequence: TGCAGCGTTGACCCCAGCCAAGAGACCCAGTACTTC. Its protein is CSVDPSQETQYF. Complete variable domain (other parts from reference TRBV29-1 and TRBJ2-5): SAVISQKPSRDICQRGTSLTIQCQVDSQVTMMFWYRQQPGQSLTLIATANQGSEATYESGFVIDKFPISRPNLTFSTLTVSNMSPEDSSIYLCSVDPSQETQYFGPGTRLLVL.